These 12 T cell receptor beta chains were sequenced from one sample in a study of control samples from healthy donors and cancer patients. TCRdb's copy holds only in-frame clones and misses some; the assay was immunoSEQ multiplex PCR. The sample has roughly 190,000 clones. Sequenced input: blood. These receptors were obtained from a woman aged 25 to 39 in good health.

The chain carries TRBV18 and TRBJ1-1; tentative D call: TRBD1 (6 bases). Trimming cost V 3 bases and J 3 bases, with 11 bases left between them. Germline loops: CDR1 KGHSH, CDR2 LQKENI. The CDR3 loop spans 14 amino acids. The CDR3 DNA sequence: TGTGCCAGCTCACCCACGGACAGCCACACTGAAGCTTTCTTT. As protein: CASSPTDSHTEAFF. Filled out from reference TRBV18 and TRBJ1-1, the complete variable domain reads NAGVMQNPRHLVRRRGQEARLRCSPMKGHSHVYWYRQLPEEGLKFMVYLQKENIIDESGMPKERFSAEFPKEGPSILRIQQVVRGDSAAYFCASSPTDSHTEAFFGQGTRLTVV.

The chain recombines TRBV4-3 with TRBJ1-1, with a tentative D call TRBD1 (5 bases). This CDR3 has 13 amino acids. Germline V CDR1 and CDR2: LGHNA, YSLEER. The germline V and J ends were trimmed by 8 bases and 1 base, with 11 bases remaining between them. The CDR3 bases are TGCGCCAGCGCGTGGGGGACGAACACTGAAGCTTTCTTT. Translated: CASAWGTNTEAFF.

This sequence joins TRBV28 and TRBJ2-1; unclear D gene. CDR3 length equals 11 residues. Trimming removed 2 bases from V and 15 bases from J, with 11 bases in between. Germline V gene lookup returns CDR1 MDHEN and CDR2 SYDVKM. The CDR3 region has the DNA TGTGCCAGCAGTTTAAGTGGGGTTCGGTTCTTC. It encodes CASSLSGVRFF.

This chain connects TRBV4-1 to TRBJ1-4, with unresolved D. The CDR3 sequence is 15 residues long. Deletions cut 0 bases from V and 5 bases from J, with 10 bases between. In germline, CDR1 is MGHRA, CDR2 YSYEKL. As DNA, the CDR3 is TGCGCCAGCAGCCAAGATCCCGGATTGAATGAAAAACTGTTTTTT. Its protein product is CASSQDPGLNEKLFF.

J is TRBJ2-3 and V is TRBV4-1; 8 bases map to TRBD2. Germline CDR1 is MGHRA and CDR2 is YSYEKL. J lost 6 bases, V lost 3 bases, and 11 bases had no gene match. The CDR3 covers 16 residues. The CDR3 spells CASSHLLAAGGDTQYF. The CDR3 DNA is TGCGCCAGCAGCCACCTACTAGCGGCGGGTGGGGATACGCAGTATTTT.

The genes are TRBV5-8 and TRBJ2-7, with 10 bases matching TRBD1. V lost 4 bases, J lost 1 base, and 5 bases stayed unmatched. Germline assignment: CDR1 SGHTS and CDR2 YDEGEE. This CDR3 is built from 15 residues. The CDR3 region has the DNA TGTGCCAGCAGCCCGGGGGACAGGGGATCCTACGAGCAGTACTTC. This codes for CASSPGDRGSYEQYF.

This chain uses TRBV12-3 or TRBV12-4 with TRBJ1-5; D not resolved. V lost 6 bases, J lost 6 bases, and 9 bases lay in between. This CDR3 spans 12 amino acids. The CDR3 DNA reads TGTGCCAGCAGCATCGGGGTTCAGCCCCAGCATTTT. Amino acid sequence: CASSIGVQPQHF.

The rearrangement links TRBV11-2 to TRBJ1-1, with 9 bases that match TRBD1. The V gene's germline CDR1 is SGHAT and CDR2 FQNNGV. The CDR3 has 14 amino acids. V gave up 2 bases and J gave up 10 bases; unmatched junction bases: 8. This chain's CDR3 is CASSLSETGGVAFF. The CDR3 DNA is TGTGCCAGCAGCTTATCAGAGACAGGGGGGGTAGCTTTCTTT.

The chain links TRBV5-5 to TRBJ1-1; 7 positions match TRBD1. Germline CDR1 SGHKS, CDR2 YYEKEE (reference sequence). With V trimmed by 0 bases and J by 1 base, 0 bases remained unmatched. CDR3 length equals 14 residues. CDR3 protein: CASSLEGANTEAFF. The CDR3 coding sequence is TGTGCCAGCAGCTTGGAGGGGGCGAACACTGAAGCTTTCTTT. Full variable domain (outside the CDR3, taken from reference TRBV5-5 and TRBJ1-1): DAGVTQSPTHLIKTRGQQVTLRCSPISGHKSVSWYQQVLGQGPQFIFQYYEKEERGRGNFPDRFSARQFPNYSSELNVNALLLGDSALYLCASSLEGANTEAFFGQGTRLTVV.

The chain joins TRBV14 to TRBJ1-1, with 9 bases identical to TRBD1. The CDR3 runs 16 residues. V lost 0 bases and J lost 10; bases outside the gene matches: 12. In germline, CDR1 is SGHDN, CDR2 FVKESK. CDR3 DNA sequence: TGTGCCAGCAGCCAAGACATAGGGACAGGGACTTTACCAGCTTTCTTT. It translates to CASSQDIGTGTLPAFF.

This sequence joins TRBV5-1 and TRBJ2-3, with D unclear. Germline CDR1 and CDR2: SGHRS and YFSETQ. Trimming cost V 3 bases and J 2 bases, with 4 bases left between them. The CDR3 sequence is 12 residues long. CDR3 sequence (DNA): TGCGCCAGCAGCTCCTCCACAGATACGCAGTATTTT. It yields the protein CASSSSTDTQYF.

V is TRBV9 and J is TRBJ2-3; 11 bases align to TRBD1. From germline, CDR1 is SGDLS and CDR2 YYNGEE. With 3 bases clipped from V and 3 bases from J, the junction kept 6 bases outside the gene matches. The CDR3 covers 16 residues. The CDR3 reads CASSALGQGGTDTQYF. Here the CDR3 DNA reads TGTGCCAGCAGCGCGCTGGGACAGGGGGGAACAGATACGCAGTATTTT.